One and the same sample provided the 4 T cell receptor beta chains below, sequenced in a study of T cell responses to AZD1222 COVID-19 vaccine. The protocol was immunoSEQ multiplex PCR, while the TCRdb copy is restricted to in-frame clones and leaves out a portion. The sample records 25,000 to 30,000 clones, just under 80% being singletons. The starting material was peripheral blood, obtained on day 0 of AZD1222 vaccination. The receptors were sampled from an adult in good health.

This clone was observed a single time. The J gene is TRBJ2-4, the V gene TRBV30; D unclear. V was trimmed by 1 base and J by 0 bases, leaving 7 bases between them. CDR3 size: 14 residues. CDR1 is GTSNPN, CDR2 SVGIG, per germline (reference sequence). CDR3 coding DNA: TGTGCCTGGAGTGGCGGCGTAGCCAAAAACATTCAGTACTTC. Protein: CAWSGGVAKNIQYF. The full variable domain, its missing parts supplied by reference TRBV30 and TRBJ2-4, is SQTIHQWPATLVQPVGSPLSLECTVEGTSNPNLYWYRQAAGRGLQLLFYSVGIGQISSEVPQNLSASRPQDRQFILSSKKLLLSDSGFYLCAWSGGVAKNIQYFGAGTRLSVL.

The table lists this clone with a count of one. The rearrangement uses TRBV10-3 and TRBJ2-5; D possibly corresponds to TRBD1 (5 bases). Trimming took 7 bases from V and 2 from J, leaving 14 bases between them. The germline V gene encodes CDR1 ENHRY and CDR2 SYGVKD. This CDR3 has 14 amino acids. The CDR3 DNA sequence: TGTGCCATCAAGGGCAGCCAGGGACAAGAGACCCAGTACTTC. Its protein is CAIKGSQGQETQYF.

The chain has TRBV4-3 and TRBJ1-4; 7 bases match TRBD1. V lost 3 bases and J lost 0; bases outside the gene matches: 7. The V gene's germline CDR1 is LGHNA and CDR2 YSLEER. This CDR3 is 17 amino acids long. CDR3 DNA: TGCGCCAGCAGCCAGTGGGGACAGATCGCAACTAATGAAAAACTGTTTTTT. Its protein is CASSQWGQIATNEKLFF.

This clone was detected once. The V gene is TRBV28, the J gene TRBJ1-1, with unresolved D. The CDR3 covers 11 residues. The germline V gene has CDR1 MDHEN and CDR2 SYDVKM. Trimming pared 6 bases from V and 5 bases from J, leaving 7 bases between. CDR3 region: CASRFATEAFF. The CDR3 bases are TGTGCCAGCAGATTTGCGACTGAAGCTTTCTTT.